The 28 T cell receptor beta chains below were found in one sample sequenced in a study of blood T cell repertoires in COVID-19 (dated by TCRdb to the early 2020s). The library came from the immunoSEQ multiplex PCR assay. The source is immuneACCESS, and TCRdb retained only in-frame sequences with V and J called. Part of the clones is not carried over; for the studies checked, unresolved V genes explain less than half of this, and the remainder is unexplained. The sample table records fewer than 70,000 clones; 87% of these occur just once. The ten largest clones add up to roughly 6.4% of the sample. The sample consisted of peripheral blood. The source is a man aged 55 to 69 with active or convalescent COVID-19.

The chain is built from TRBV2 and TRBJ2-7, with D possibly TRBD2 on 6 matching bases. Trimming shortened V by 3 bases and J by 3 bases, and 15 bases separated the two germline ends. The germline V gene has CDR1 SNHLY and CDR2 FYNNEI. The CDR3 length is 15 residues. The CDR3 loop reads CASSDGGVFGYEQYF. The DNA for the CDR3 is TGTGCCAGCAGTGACGGGGGAGTATTCGGCTACGAGCAGTACTTC.

The chain carries TRBV7-3 and TRBJ1-1; D not resolved. The germline gives CDR1 SGHTA, CDR2 FQGTGA. The CDR3 is 15 residues long. Trimming pared 1 base from V and 0 bases from J, leaving 9 bases between. In nucleotides, the CDR3 is TGTGCCAGCAGCTTAATGGGCGGGATGAACACTGAAGCTTTCTTT. It encodes CASSLMGGMNTEAFF.

The chain employs TRBV7-9 and TRBJ1-1; no firm D call. Per germline, CDR1 SEHNR and CDR2 FQNEAQ (reference sequence). The V end was cut by 7 bases, the J end by 1 base, with 10 bases between. The CDR3 is 13 amino acids. CDR3 DNA sequence: TGTGCCAGCACCCAACGGGGGAACACTGAAGCTTTCTTT. This gives the protein CASTQRGNTEAFF.

The V and J genes are TRBV7-2 and TRBJ1-1; 7 bases align to TRBD1. The CDR3 is 15 residues long. J was trimmed by 2 bases and V by 4 bases; bases with no gene match: 7. The germline gives CDR1 SGHTA, CDR2 FQGNSA. CDR3 sequence reads: CASSWDRNTNTEAFF. The CDR3 bases are TGTGCCAGCAGCTGGGACAGAAACACCAACACTGAAGCTTTCTTT.

The gene calls are TRBV27 and TRBJ1-2; 9 bases agree with TRBD1. The J segment lost 6 bases and the V segment lost 7 bases, leaving 9 bases of the junction unmatched. Germline assignment: CDR1 MNHEY and CDR2 SMNVEV (reference sequence). The CDR3 is 14 residues long. The CDR3 here is CASTKQGASDGYTF. The CDR3 nucleotides are TGTGCCAGCACAAAACAGGGGGCGAGTGATGGCTACACCTTC.

The genes are TRBV28 and TRBJ1-5, with D uncertain. Trimming cost V 4 bases and J 1 base, with 8 bases left between them. Germline CDR1 and CDR2: MDHEN and SYDVKM. This CDR3 has 14 residues. CDR3 protein: CASSSRGSNQPQHF. The CDR3 coding sequence is TGTGCCAGCAGTTCACGGGGAAGCAATCAGCCCCAGCATTTT.

The chain recombines TRBV10-1 with TRBJ2-1; TRBD2 matches 8 bases. Germline assignment: CDR1 WNHNN and CDR2 SYGVQD (reference sequence). This CDR3 comprises 15 residues. J was trimmed by 9 bases and V by 3 bases; bases with no gene match: 10. Written as DNA, the CDR3 is TGCGCCAGCAGTGATTTCTCAGCGGGAGCCCTTGAGCAGTTCTTC. It specifies CASSDFSAGALEQFF.

This chain links TRBV28 with TRBJ2-1; TRBD1 aligns across 7 bases. The trim removed 2 bases at V and 2 bases at J, leaving 3 bases unmatched. Germline V gives CDR1 MDHEN, CDR2 SYDVKM. CDR3 length: 15 amino acids. The chain's CDR3 is CASSLKGATYNEQFF. In DNA, the CDR3 is TGTGCCAGCAGTTTAAAGGGGGCTACCTACAATGAGCAGTTCTTC.

The genes are TRBV4-2 and TRBJ1-3; D is undetermined. V gave up 1 base and J gave up 3 bases, with 16 bases separating them. This CDR3 contains 17 residues. Germline CDR1 is LGHNA and CDR2 is YNFKEQ. The CDR3 coding sequence is TGTGCCAGCAGCCAAGTGTTGCTGGGCACCTTTGGAAACACCATATATTTT. This codes for CASSQVLLGTFGNTIYF.

The chain employs TRBV5-1 and TRBJ1-1; the match to TRBD1 covers 7 bases. The V segment lost 0 bases and the J segment 0 bases; nucleotides outside the gene matches: 11. Germline CDR1 is SGHRS and CDR2 is YFSETQ. CDR3 length: 18 residues. Here the CDR3 reads CASSLVRDSVTMNTEAFF. The CDR3, as DNA: TGCGCCAGCAGCTTGGTCCGGGACAGCGTGACCATGAACACTGAAGCTTTCTTT. The complete variable domain, with remaining parts taken from reference TRBV5-1 and TRBJ1-1, reads KAGVTQTPRYLIKTRGQQVTLSCSPISGHRSVSWYQQTPGQGLQFLFEYFSETQRNKGNFPGRFSGRQFSNSRSEMNVSTLELGDSALYLCASSLVRDSVTMNTEAFFGQGTRLTVV.

This sequence joins TRBV29-1 and TRBJ2-1, with D hard to call. The V gene's germline CDR1 is SQVTM and CDR2 ANQGSEA. The CDR3 has 12 amino acids. Trimming took 5 bases from V and 1 from J, leaving 6 bases between them. In DNA, the CDR3 is TGCAGCGTTCGTCAGTCCTACAATGAGCAGTTCTTC. This codes for CSVRQSYNEQFF.

The chain joins TRBV21-1 to TRBJ1-5; TRBD1 is taken as the D call from the table, unchecked against the DNA. TRBV21-1 is shown as a pseudogene. This CDR3 comprises 18 residues. The CDR3 region is CASSKLKTDVYSNQPQHF. CDR3 DNA: TGTGCCAGCAGCAAACTGAAGACAGACGTATATAGCAATCAGCCCCAGCATTTT.

This chain uses TRBV5-6 with TRBJ1-4; TRBD1 agrees at 11 bases. Germline CDR1 and CDR2: SGHDT and YYEEEE. Trimming removed 0 bases from V and 8 bases from J; junction bases left unmatched: 6. This CDR3 comprises 16 residues. DNA for the CDR3: TGTGCCAGCAGCTTGGTTATCGGGACAGGGGGAGAAAAACTGTTTTTT. Amino acid sequence: CASSLVIGTGGEKLFF.

CDR3 DNA sequence: TGCAGCGTTTCCGGGACAGACACTGAAGCTTTCTTT. Translating gives CSVSGTDTEAFF. This chain uses TRBV29-1 with TRBJ1-1; 7 bases agree with TRBD1. The V segment lost 5 bases and the J segment 3 bases; nucleotides outside the gene matches: 3. The CDR3 loop spans 12 amino acids. Germline-derived CDR1 and CDR2 are SQVTM and ANQGSEA.

A word on this clone: Other DNA sequences within the sample encode an identical CDR3. The chain is built from TRBV7-2 and TRBJ1-5, with TRBD1 matching over 7 bases. The CDR3 spans 15 residues. The V and J ends lost 4 bases and 5 bases, in that order; junction bases with no gene match: 8. The germline gives CDR1 SGHTA, CDR2 FQGNSA. The CDR3 is CASSSRTGRDQPQHF. The CDR3 DNA reads TGTGCCAGCAGCTCAAGGACAGGTCGGGATCAGCCCCAGCATTTT.

V is TRBV9 and J is TRBJ2-7; TRBD2 is a possible D gene (6 bases). The CDR3 contains 15 residues. Trimming shortened V by 4 bases and J by 2 bases, and 16 bases separated the two germline ends. Germline V gene data show CDR1 as SGDLS and CDR2 as YYNGEE. The CDR3 nucleotides read TGTGCCAGCAGCCCGTTTAGCGGTTCTACCTACGAGCAGTACTTC. It is translated as CASSPFSGSTYEQYF.

This clone has more than one count but fewer than ten. This chain uses TRBV5-5 with TRBJ2-7, with a tentative D call TRBD1 (6 bases). The V gene's germline CDR1 is SGHKS and CDR2 YYEKEE (reference sequence). The length of the CDR3 is 15 residues. V was pared by 4 bases and J by 3 bases, with 17 bases between. The CDR3 DNA reads as TGTGCCAGCAGCCTCGGGACAAACTCAGGCTACGAGCAGTACTTC. Translation: CASSLGTNSGYEQYF.

This clone came up once. The chain links TRBV7-2 to TRBJ1-1; D remains ambiguous. Germline V gene lookup returns CDR1 SGHTA and CDR2 FQGNSA. Trimming left V 4 bases short and J 0 bases short, with 6 bases between. CDR3 size: 13 residues. The CDR3 sequence: CASSSGLNTEAFF. CDR3 DNA: TGTGCCAGCAGCTCTGGCCTGAACACTGAAGCTTTCTTT.

The V and J genes are TRBV25-1 and TRBJ2-7, with TRBD1 matching 8 bases. CDR3 size: 11 residues. The germline CDR1 and CDR2 sequences are MGHDK and SYGVNS. V trimming: 7 bases; J trimming: 4 bases; junction bases outside the gene matches: 0. CDR3 DNA: TGTGCCAGCAACAGGGGGTACGAGCAGTACTTC. Its translation is CASNRGYEQYF.

The chain joins TRBV30 to TRBJ1-5, with a weak D call TRBD1 (6 bases). Germline assignment: CDR1 GTSNPN and CDR2 SVGIG (reference sequence). The CDR3 contains 13 residues. The V gene lost 2 bases and the J gene lost 5 bases, with 10 bases spanning the gap. The CDR3 DNA is TGTGCCTGGAGTATTCAGGGGTATCAGCCCCAGCATTTT. The encoded protein is CAWSIQGYQPQHF.

This clone has a handful of counts. This same CDR3 is encoded by further DNA sequences in the sample. The genes are TRBV6-5 and TRBJ2-3; 8 positions agree with TRBD1. This CDR3 comprises 14 residues. V lost 5 bases and J lost 4; bases outside the gene matches: 5. Germline CDR1 is MNHEY and CDR2 is SVGAGI. The CDR3 DNA follows: TGTGCCAGCAGTCTCAGGGGGCCCCCAGATACGCAGTATTTT. The encoded protein is CASSLRGPPDTQYF.

A few counts support this clone. The V gene is TRBV11-2, the J gene TRBJ1-2; D is possibly TRBD1 (5 bases). Germline loops: CDR1 SGHAT, CDR2 FQNNGV. The V end was cut by 0 bases, the J end by 4 bases, with 6 bases between. The CDR3 has 13 amino acids. CDR3 residues: CASSLEGLYGYTF. Written as DNA, the CDR3 is TGTGCCAGCAGCTTAGAGGGGCTCTATGGCTACACCTTC.

The chain links TRBV18 to TRBJ2-5; possible D gene TRBD1, 5 bases. In germline, CDR1 is KGHSH, CDR2 LQKENI. Trimming cost V 4 bases and J 2 bases, with 11 bases left between them. This CDR3 is built from 14 residues. CDR3 amino acids: CASSQTELQETQYF. CDR3 nucleotides: TGTGCCAGCTCACAGACAGAGTTACAAGAGACCCAGTACTTC. The full variable domain, in which reference TRBV18 and TRBJ2-5 provide the parts outside the CDR3, is NAGVMQNPRHLVRRRGQEARLRCSPMKGHSHVYWYRQLPEEGLKFMVYLQKENIIDESGMPKERFSAEFPKEGPSILRIQQVVRGDSAAYFCASSQTELQETQYFGPGTRLLVL.

The CDR3, as DNA: TGTGCCAGCAGTTACTCGTCAGGCACAATAGGCGGCTACACCTTC. It codes for CASSYSSGTIGGYTF. This chain links TRBV6-2 or TRBV6-3 with TRBJ1-2; no definite D call. CDR3 size: 15 residues. Germline V gene sequence: CDR1 MNHEY, CDR2 SVGEGT. V was cut by 0 bases and J by 8 bases, with 16 bases left in between.

The V gene is TRBV18, the J gene TRBJ1-2, with a tentative D call TRBD1 (5 bases). This CDR3 contains 15 residues. The germline V gene encodes CDR1 KGHSH and CDR2 LQKENI. V lost 1 base and J lost 8, with 17 bases in between. CDR3 nucleotides: TGTGCCAGCTCACCACTAGGGGACTCCCCCGAGGGCTACACCTTC. Its translation is CASSPLGDSPEGYTF.

CDR3: CASRNPGQKSYNEQFF. The CDR3 DNA is TGTGCCAGCAGAAACCCGGGACAGAAAAGCTACAATGAGCAGTTCTTC. The J gene is TRBJ2-1, the V gene TRBV6-6; 7 nucleotides align to TRBD1. CDR3 length: 16 residues. The V segment lost 6 bases and the J segment 3 bases; nucleotides outside the gene matches: 11. Germline values: CDR1 MNHNY, CDR2 SVGAGI (reference sequence).

The CDR3 spells CASSLDRERETQYF. The DNA for the CDR3 is TGCGCCAGCAGCTTGGACAGGGAGAGAGAGACCCAGTACTTC. The genes are TRBV5-1 and TRBJ2-5; the D gene is possibly TRBD1 (6 bases). The germline V gene has CDR1 SGHRS and CDR2 YFSETQ. The germline V and J ends were trimmed by 0 bases and 4 bases, with 10 bases remaining between them. The CDR3 loop spans 14 amino acids.

The chain uses TRBV21-1 and TRBJ2-7; the table's D call TRBD2 went unverified against the DNA. TRBV21-1 is a pseudogene. The CDR3 spans 14 residues. CDR3 loop: CASSTRRRPYEQYF. The CDR3 coding sequence is TGTGCCAGCAGCACGAGGAGGCGCCCCTACGAGCAGTACTTC.